The source of this TCR beta chain is a study of shared clonotypes between healthy human individuals. CDR3 length equals 12 residues. V shed 5 bases and J shed 6 bases, with 11 bases lying between them. The germline CDR1 and CDR2 sequences are SNHLY and FYNNEI. The unsorted PBMC replicate PCRs were performed with about 300 ng DNA, around 32,000 T cell genomes. Data came from immunoSEQ multiplex PCR; TCRdb stores just in-frame clones and leaves some out. Among fewer than 700,000 clones, about 80% were seen once, and the ten largest hold around 12%. Points on this clone: Given a much more abundant clone one base away, this may be a read error.

Only Caucasian adults living in Nashville, Tennessee made up the donor group. J is TRBJ2-7 and V is TRBV2; tentative D call: TRBD2 (5 bases). The sample comprised PBMCs. The sequence was collected from a woman in her thirties or forties in good health. Some clones in this sample may be carry-over from other donors' samples. The CDR3 nucleotides are TGTGCCAGCAGTCCACTAGTTCGCGAGCAGTACTTC. This encodes CASSPLVREQYF. Supplemented by reference TRBV2 and TRBJ2-7, the full variable domain reads EPEVTQTPSHQVTQMGQEVILRCVPISNHLYFYWYRQILGQKVEFLVSFYNNEISEKSEIFDDQFSVERPDGSNFTLKIRSTKLEDSAMYFCASSPLVREQYFGPGTRLTVT.